This T cell receptor (beta chain) stems from a study of blood T cell repertoires in COVID-19. This clone was seen a single time. Original processing methods: Estimates of nucleated cell counts were drawn from the amplification of reference gene primers. The repertoire was sequenced with immunoSEQ multiplex PCR; TCRdb's copy has only in-frame clones and lacks some. V and J calls and clone size are copied from that table; D and trimming were computed from the DNA. The top ten clones hold roughly 7% of a sample with around 50,000 clones, roughly four fifths of them seen once. V was pared by 0 bases and J by 8 bases, with 10 bases between. Germline CDR1 MGHRA, CDR2 YSYEKL. This CDR3 spans 13 amino acids.

J is TRBJ1-2 and V is TRBV4-1; D gene uncertain. This TCR was sampled from a man aged 35 to 55 with acute or convalescent COVID-19. Sequenced: peripheral blood. The CDR3 loop reads CASSQETLYGYTF. DNA of the CDR3: TGCGCCAGCAGCCAAGAAACTCTGTACGGCTACACCTTC.